A single sample is the source of the 32 T cell receptor beta chains below, sequenced in a study of blood T cell repertoires in COVID-19. Measured with immunoSEQ multiplex PCR; TCRdb has only the in-frame clones, and not every one. Among about 210,000 clones listed, roughly 90% were seen once. Material for sequencing was PBMCs or T cells enriched from blood (not recorded which). Receptors were obtained from a man between 18 and 29 years old with acute COVID-19.

This sequence joins TRBV4-2 and TRBJ1-2; D is possibly TRBD1 (6 bases). This CDR3 spans 15 amino acids. The V gene's germline CDR1 is LGHNA and CDR2 YNFKEQ. Trimming removed 0 bases from V and 1 base from J, with 9 bases in between. For the CDR3, the DNA is TGTGCCAGCAGCCAAGAAACGGACAGTAACTATGGCTACACCTTC. This gives the protein CASSQETDSNYGYTF.

This rearrangement joins TRBV11-1 to TRBJ1-2; D might be TRBD1 (6 bases). The V gene's germline CDR1 is SGHAT and CDR2 FQDESV (reference sequence). The ends were cut back, 5 bases at V and 4 bases at J, with 20 bases in the middle. The length of the CDR3 is 16 residues. The CDR3 is CASSPAGGGLSYGYTF. The CDR3 nucleotides are TGTGCCAGCAGCCCGGCTGGGGGGGGCCTGAGCTATGGCTACACCTTC.

The genes are TRBV29-1 and TRBJ1-1; TRBD1 aligns across 11 bases. The ends lost 4 bases at V and 5 bases at J; junction bases unmatched: 6. From germline, CDR1 is SQVTM and CDR2 ANQGSEA. The CDR3 sequence is 14 residues long. The CDR3, as DNA: TGCAGCGTTGGGGGACAGGGGGTACGTACTGAAGCTTTCTTT. Amino acids: CSVGGQGVRTEAFF.

The chain has TRBV29-1 and TRBJ1-1; TRBD1 is a possible D gene (5 bases). V was shortened by 8 bases and J by 4 bases, with 14 bases between the two germline ends. Germline V gene lookup returns CDR1 SQVTM and CDR2 ANQGSEA. This CDR3 is built from 12 residues. The CDR3 spells CSSSAGGTEAFF. In DNA, the CDR3 is TGCAGCTCCTCGGCGGGGGGCACTGAAGCTTTCTTT.

The V gene is TRBV4-3, the J gene TRBJ2-7, with D maybe TRBD1 (5 bases). Germline CDR1 reads LGHNA; CDR2 reads YSLEER. The CDR3 is 15 residues long. Trimming took 0 bases from V and 2 from J, leaving 11 bases between them. The DNA for the CDR3 is TGCGCCAGCAGCCAAGACAGGGCACCCGCCTACGAGCAGTACTTC. It encodes CASSQDRAPAYEQYF.

CDR3 in DNA: TGTGCCAGCTCACCACCGACTAGCGGGGTACAAGAGACCCAGTACTTC. Translating it yields CASSPPTSGVQETQYF. The V gene is TRBV18, the J gene TRBJ2-5; 11 bases map to TRBD2. Germline V gives CDR1 KGHSH, CDR2 LQKENI. The CDR3 has 16 residues. The ends lost 0 bases at V and 2 bases at J; junction bases unmatched: 2. The full variable domain, completed using reference TRBV18 and TRBJ2-5, is NAGVMQNPRHLVRRRGQEARLRCSPMKGHSHVYWYRQLPEEGLKFMVYLQKENIIDESGMPKERFSAEFPKEGPSILRIQQVVRGDSAAYFCASSPPTSGVQETQYFGPGTRLLVL.

The V call is TRBV18, the J call TRBJ2-7; TRBD2 matches at 13 bases. In germline, CDR1 is KGHSH, CDR2 LQKENI. V was pared by 3 bases and J by 2 bases, with 4 bases of the junction left unmatched. The CDR3 covers 16 residues. CDR3 nucleotide sequence: TGTGCCAGCTCACCCAGACTAGCGGGGGGACCCTACGAGCAGTACTTC. Translated: CASSPRLAGGPYEQYF.

This clone was seen more than once but under ten times. The rearrangement links TRBV11-1 to TRBJ1-1; no definite D call. The germline V gene encodes CDR1 SGHAT and CDR2 FQDESV (reference sequence). Trimming took off 5 bases at V and 0 bases at J, with 7 bases between the two ends. The CDR3 is made up of 13 amino acids. The CDR3 is CASSIGMNTEAFF. As DNA, the CDR3 is TGTGCCAGCAGCATCGGTATGAACACTGAAGCTTTCTTT.

The chain combines TRBV11-1 with TRBJ2-3, with D perhaps matching TRBD2 (5 bases). V lost 1 base and J lost 6, with 14 bases in between. CDR3 length: 15 residues. Germline CDR1 is SGHAT and CDR2 is FQDESV (reference sequence). In DNA form, the CDR3 reads TGTGCCAGCAGCTTAGGGCTACAGCCGGGGGATACGCAGTATTTT. Its translation: CASSLGLQPGDTQYF.

The V call is TRBV19, the J call TRBJ2-7; perhaps TRBD2 as D (5 bases). The germline CDR1 and CDR2 sequences are LNHDA and SQIVND (reference sequence). Trimming took 10 bases from V and 3 from J, leaving 16 bases between them. This CDR3 is 13 amino acids long. CDR3 DNA: TGTGCCAAGACGGGCGGGTGGATCTACGAGCAGTACTTC. Translation gives CAKTGGWIYEQYF.

This chain joins TRBV3-1 (or the pseudogene TRBV3-2) and TRBJ2-3; no reliable D call. Deletions cut 7 bases from V and 4 bases from J, with 12 bases between. This CDR3 has 13 residues. Per germline, CDR1 LGHDT and CDR2 YNNKEL (reference sequence). Here the CDR3 DNA reads TGTGCCAGCACCCCCCCAGCGTCAGATACGCAGTATTTT. It yields the protein CASTPPASDTQYF.

V usage is TRBV28 and J usage is TRBJ1-5, with D uncertain. The CDR3 totals 13 residues. The germline V gene encodes CDR1 MDHEN and CDR2 SYDVKM. Trimming took off 5 bases at V and 7 bases at J, with 12 bases between the two ends. CDR3 nucleotide sequence: TGTGCCAGCAGTACCCGAGGTCCCCAGCCCCAGCATTTT. Protein: CASSTRGPQPQHF. Full variable domain (remainder filled in from reference TRBV28 and TRBJ1-5): DVKVTQSSRYLVKRTGEKVFLECVQDMDHENMFWYRQDPGLGLRLIYFSYDVKMKEKGDIPEGYSVSREKKERFSLILESASTNQTSMYLCASSTRGPQPQHFGDGTRLSIL.

The genes are TRBV5-1 and TRBJ1-1; TRBD1 agrees at 7 bases. This CDR3 comprises 15 residues. Trimming cost V 2 bases and J 0 bases; bases outside gene matches: 4. The germline CDR1 and CDR2 sequences are SGHRS and YFSETQ. Written as DNA, the CDR3 is TGCGCCAGCAGCTTCCAGACAGGGATGAACACTGAAGCTTTCTTT. This codes for CASSFQTGMNTEAFF. Supplemented by reference TRBV5-1 and TRBJ1-1, the full variable domain reads KAGVTQTPRYLIKTRGQQVTLSCSPISGHRSVSWYQQTPGQGLQFLFEYFSETQRNKGNFPGRFSGRQFSNSRSEMNVSTLELGDSALYLCASSFQTGMNTEAFFGQGTRLTVV.

This clone was seen a handful of times. V gene TRBV3-1 (or the pseudogene TRBV3-2) combines with J gene TRBJ1-4; D ambiguous. V lost 4 bases and J lost 6, with 12 bases in between. Germline V gene lookup returns CDR1 LGHDT and CDR2 YNNKEL (reference sequence). This CDR3 is built from 14 residues. The CDR3: CASSLSVADEKLFF. The CDR3 coding sequence is TGTGCCAGCAGCCTGAGTGTTGCTGATGAAAAACTGTTTTTT.

The chain has TRBV1 and TRBJ2-7; TRBD1, as called in the table, went unchecked against the DNA. TRBV1 is a listed pseudogene. CDR3 length: 14 amino acids. In DNA form, the CDR3 reads TGCACCAGCAGCCCGGGACAGGGGGCAGAAGAGCAGTACTTC. This translates into CTSSPGQGAEEQYF.

As DNA, the CDR3 is TGTGCCAGCAACGGGGATAATTCACCCCTCCACTTT. It encodes CASNGDNSPLHF. This chain links TRBV2 with TRBJ1-6; no firm D call. The CDR3 contains 12 residues. The V gene's germline CDR1 is SNHLY and CDR2 FYNNEI. Trimming removed 7 bases from V and 5 bases from J, with 6 bases in between.

The chain carries TRBV12-5 and TRBJ2-7, with 8 bases identical to TRBD2. Looked up from germline, CDR1 is LGHNT and CDR2 is FRNRAP. J was trimmed by 7 bases and V by 7 bases; bases with no gene match: 12. The CDR3 has 14 amino acids. CDR3 protein: CASAQSGRSGEQYF. CDR3 bases: TGTGCTAGTGCCCAGAGCGGGAGATCGGGTGAGCAGTACTTC.

V and J are TRBV7-9 and TRBJ1-1, with a possible D match to TRBD1 (5 bases). The CDR3 consists of 13 residues. V was clipped by 5 bases and J by 1 base, with 8 bases between them. Germline assignment: CDR1 SEHNR and CDR2 FQNEAQ (reference sequence). CDR3 protein: CASSPGQNTEAFF. The CDR3 DNA reads as TGTGCCAGCAGCCCCGGACAGAACACTGAAGCTTTCTTT. Together with reference TRBV7-9 and TRBJ1-1, the CDR3 gives the full variable domain: DTGVSQNPRHKITKRGQNVTFRCDPISEHNRLYWYRQTLGQGPEFLTYFQNEAQLEKSRLLSDRFSAERPKGSFSTLEIQRTEQGDSAMYLCASSPGQNTEAFFGQGTRLTVV.

This clone was seen a few times. This chain links TRBV19 with TRBJ1-2; 7 bases fit TRBD1. Germline trimming cut 5 bases from V and 3 bases from J; bases unmatched to any gene: 9. Per germline, CDR1 LNHDA and CDR2 SQIVND (reference sequence). CDR3 size: 15 residues. DNA for the CDR3: TGTGCCAGTAGTTTCGCCGACAGGGACGACTATGGCTACACCTTC. This gives the protein CASSFADRDDYGYTF.

The chain recombines TRBV18 with TRBJ1-2; D unresolved. The germline gives CDR1 KGHSH, CDR2 LQKENI. Trimming took off 2 bases at V and 2 bases at J, with 6 bases between the two ends. This CDR3 is 13 amino acids long. The CDR3 DNA sequence: TGTGCCAGCTCACCAGACACCAACTATGGCTACACCTTC. Its protein is CASSPDTNYGYTF.

In this sample, this clone turned up once. The rearrangement links TRBV2 to TRBJ1-2; weak D call: TRBD1 (6 bases). Germline assignment: CDR1 SNHLY and CDR2 FYNNEI. V shed 6 bases and J shed 8 bases, with 19 bases lying between them. The CDR3 runs to 14 residues. The CDR3 loop is CASSPGGGGGGYTF. The DNA of the CDR3 is TGTGCCAGCAGCCCCGGGGGGGGCGGAGGGGGCTACACCTTC.

V and J are TRBV27 and TRBJ1-2, with 7 bases that match TRBD1. The CDR3 is made up of 11 amino acids. Germline lookup yields CDR1 MNHEY and CDR2 SMNVEV (reference sequence). V trimming: 5 bases; J trimming: 9 bases; junction bases outside the gene matches: 3. The CDR3, as DNA: TGTGCCAGCAGTGCAGGGGGTAGCTACACCTTC. The encoded protein is CASSAGGSYTF.

The chain joins TRBV29-1 to TRBJ2-7; 8 bases map to TRBD2. The CDR3 loop spans 16 amino acids. Germline loops: CDR1 SQVTM, CDR2 ANQGSEA. J was trimmed by 1 base and V by 0 bases; bases with no gene match: 8. The CDR3 region has the DNA TGCAGCGTTGAAGATTGGGTGCCTAGCGGGTCCTACGAGCAGTACTTC. Translated, it gives CSVEDWVPSGSYEQYF.

This clone appeared once. The rearrangement uses TRBV5-1 and TRBJ1-1; D unclear. V lost 1 base and J 5 bases, leaving 9 bases between the germline ends. Germline V gene lookup returns CDR1 SGHRS and CDR2 YFSETQ. CDR3 length: 13 amino acids. In nucleotides, the CDR3 is TGCGCCAGCAGCTTGCCGGGTAGTACTGAAGCTTTCTTT. It encodes CASSLPGSTEAFF.

The chain has TRBV29-1 and TRBJ1-2; 8 bases are a match to TRBD1. Trimming at V came to 7 bases and at J to 5 bases, leaving 24 bases not matched to a gene. This CDR3 has 18 residues. Germline V gives CDR1 SQVTM, CDR2 ANQGSEA. For the CDR3, the DNA is TGCAGCGCCGTCAATCGTAAACAGGGGGTCCAACGAGGATATGGCTACACCTTC. This gives the protein CSAVNRKQGVQRGYGYTF.

The rearrangement uses TRBV18 and TRBJ1-2, with 7 bases fitting TRBD1. The germline V gene has CDR1 KGHSH and CDR2 LQKENI. This CDR3 is built from 14 residues. The junction had 4 bases not matched to a gene; V was cut back by 2 bases and J by 4 bases. In DNA form, the CDR3 reads TGTGCCAGCTCACCAGTGGGACAGCCCTATGGCTACACCTTC. Translation gives CASSPVGQPYGYTF.

The rearrangement uses TRBV7-9 and TRBJ2-7; D perhaps matches TRBD2 (5 bases). Germline V CDR1 and CDR2: SEHNR, FQNEAQ (reference sequence). The CDR3 has 12 residues. V lost 6 bases, J lost 5 bases, and 11 bases lay in between. The CDR3 coding sequence is TGTGCCAGCAGTATCCGGGGTAACGAGCAGTACTTC. This translates into CASSIRGNEQYF.

The chain employs TRBV6-2 or TRBV6-3 and TRBJ2-7, with 7 positions matching TRBD2. CDR1 and CDR2 (germline): MNHEY, SVGEGT. The CDR3 contains 18 residues. The ends lost 5 bases at V and 1 base at J; junction bases unmatched: 17. The CDR3, as DNA: TGTGCCAGCAGTGCTTTCCGGGACTACCCCTTAAATTCCTACGAGCAGTACTTC. Its protein product is CASSAFRDYPLNSYEQYF.

The chain joins TRBV15 to TRBJ1-1; weak D call: TRBD1 (5 bases). Trimming removed 5 bases from V and 1 base from J, with 20 bases in between. CDR1 and CDR2 from the germline V gene are LNHNV and YYDKDF (reference sequence). This CDR3 spans 17 amino acids. This chain's CDR3 is CATSSGGRGAPNTEAFF. As DNA, the CDR3 is TGTGCCACCAGCTCAGGCGGTCGCGGGGCTCCGAACACTGAAGCTTTCTTT.

The chain links TRBV27 to TRBJ1-2; D not resolved. In germline, CDR1 is MNHEY, CDR2 SMNVEV (reference sequence). There are 14 residues in the CDR3. V lost 3 bases and J lost 2, with 10 bases in between. CDR3 bases: TGTGCCAGCAGTTTGCGAGGGTTCAACTATGGCTACACCTTC. As protein: CASSLRGFNYGYTF.

CDR3 DNA: TGTGCCAGCAGCTTATCACAGGGTAACTATGGCTACACCTTC. Protein sequence: CASSLSQGNYGYTF. The chain has TRBV7-9 and TRBJ1-2; TRBD1 is a possible D gene (6 bases). The CDR3 contains 14 residues. Germline CDR1 reads SEHNR; CDR2 reads FQNEAQ (reference sequence). Trimming cost V 2 bases and J 1 base, with 8 bases left between them.

The chain carries TRBV28 and TRBJ1-4; TRBD1 matches at 7 bases. This CDR3 is built from 14 residues. Germline V gives CDR1 MDHEN, CDR2 SYDVKM. Trimming at V came to 8 bases and at J to 7 bases, leaving 10 bases not matched to a gene. CDR3 in amino acids: CASVTGEVFEKLFF. CDR3 bases: TGTGCCAGCGTTACAGGGGAGGTGTTTGAAAAACTGTTTTTT.